These T cell receptor beta chains were read from a single sample in a study of OX40 agonist ivuxolimab in advanced cancers. Assay: immunoSEQ multiplex PCR; the TCRdb copy retains only in-frame clones and omits some. The sample holds 45,000 to 65,000 clones, about 87% seen once. The sequenced sample was CD4+ or CD8+ T cells sorted from blood, obtained in a trial of the OX40 agonist ivuxolimab. These receptors originate from an adult with an advanced solid tumor such as melanoma, head and neck, liver or kidney cancer. CDR3s include the opening cysteine and the closing phenylalanine or tryptophan. A D gene is named only where the DNA matches it firmly. Clone size appears in some rows only: once, few, many, or a class for an expanded clone.

CDR3nt | CDR3aa | len | j_gene | abundance | d_gene | v_gene
TGCGCCAGCAGACTAGCGGGGGGGAATGAGCAGTTCTTC | CASRLAGGNEQFF | 13 | TRBJ2-1 | - | TRBD2 | TRBV5-1
TGTGCCAGCAGCTACCGGGACAGGGAGGCCCACGAGCAGTACTTC | CASSYRDREAHEQYF | 15 | TRBJ2-7 | few | - | TRBV21-1
TGTGCCACCAGCAAGGGACAGGGGGGCTCTAACTATGGCTACACCTTC | CATSKGQGGSNYGYTF | 16 | TRBJ1-2 | once | TRBD1 | TRBV15
TGTGCCAGCTCACCAACCGGGACAGGGAACACTGAAGCTTTCTTT | CASSPTGTGNTEAFF | 15 | TRBJ1-1 | - | TRBD1 | TRBV18
TGTGCCAGCACCCAGGGGGGGTTCAGTGAAGCTTTCTTT | CASTQGGFSEAFF | 13 | TRBJ1-1 | - | TRBD1 | TRBV6-6
TGTGCCAGCAGTGAGGACAGGGGCTCCTACAATGAGCAGTTCTTC | CASSEDRGSYNEQFF | 15 | TRBJ2-1 | - | TRBD1 | TRBV2
TGTGCCAGCAGTTATCCCCGAGGCACGAGCTCCTACGAGCAGTACTTC | CASSYPRGTSSYEQYF | 16 | TRBJ2-7 | - | - | TRBV6-6
TGCGCCAGCAGGTCGGGAGACAGATCCACTGAAGCTTTCTTT | CASRSGDRSTEAFF | 14 | TRBJ1-1 | - | - | TRBV10-2
TGTGCCAGCAGCTTCCTGGCAGGGAAGTCGGGCTACACCTTC | CASSFLAGKSGYTF | 14 | TRBJ1-2 | - | - | TRBV7-2
TGTGCCATCAGTGAGGGACAGGGGAGAGATACGCAGTATTTT | CAISEGQGRDTQYF | 14 | TRBJ2-3 | - | TRBD1 | TRBV10-3
TGCGCCAGCAGTGTAGCGGTGGGTCCGGAGACCCAGTACTTC | CASSVAVGPETQYF | 14 | TRBJ2-5 | - | - | TRBV5-1
TGTGCCAGCAGCTTTGCCCCCACCGATGAGCAGTTCTTC | CASSFAPTDEQFF | 13 | TRBJ2-1 | - | - | TRBV7-8
TGTGCCAGCAGCGTATTGGAGAACACTGAAGCTTTCTTT | CASSVLENTEAFF | 13 | TRBJ1-1 | - | - | TRBV9
TGTGCCACCCAGGGGACAGGGGCCCAATATCAGCCCCAGCATTTT | CATQGTGAQYQPQHF | 15 | TRBJ1-5 | - | TRBD1 | TRBV10-3
TGTGCCAGCTACTACGACAAAGAGGGTTTTGCTTTCTTT | CASYYDKEGFAFF | 13 | TRBJ1-1 | - | - | TRBV28
TGTGCCAGCAGCCCGGGCAGGATAGTAGCCCAGTACTTC | CASSPGRIVAQYF | 13 | TRBJ2-5 | - | - | TRBV7-2
TGTGCCAGCAGTACACCCTCGGGACAGGGTGAGAGAGGCACTGAAGCTTTCTTT | CASSTPSGQGERGTEAFF | 18 | TRBJ1-1 | - | TRBD1 | TRBV27
TGTGCCAGTAGTCCCGGGGCCCTGGCGCAGTATTTT | CASSPGALAQYF | 12 | TRBJ2-3 | - | - | TRBV19
TGTGCCAGCAGTTTAAGGCAGCTCTATGGCTACACCTTC | CASSLRQLYGYTF | 13 | TRBJ1-2 | - | - | TRBV28
TGTGCCAGCAGCTTTTTGGGCCTAGCCTCCTACGAGCAGTACTTC | CASSFLGLASYEQYF | 15 | TRBJ2-7 | - | - | TRBV12-1
TGTGCCAGCAGCATGGGGACAGGGGGCACTGGGGAGCTGTTTTTT | CASSMGTGGTGELFF | 15 | TRBJ2-2 | - | TRBD1 | TRBV7-6
TGTGCCAGCAGCGTCCAGGAGGGGCCTGAAGCTTTCTTT | CASSVQEGPEAFF | 13 | TRBJ1-1 | - | - | TRBV11-2
TGTGCCAGCAGGGAGACTAGCGGGGGGGCCTGGGTGGAGACCCAGTACTTC | CASRETSGGAWVETQYF | 17 | TRBJ2-5 | - | TRBD2 | TRBV2
TGTGCCAGCAGCCGAACACCGCTCTATGGCTACACCTTC | CASSRTPLYGYTF | 13 | TRBJ1-2 | - | - | TRBV14
TGTGCCACCAGCAGAGATGGATCGGGGTTTCAGGAGACCCAGTACTTC | CATSRDGSGFQETQYF | 16 | TRBJ2-5 | - | - | TRBV15
TGTGCCAGTAGTGGACCCTTAATTAGCAATCAGCCCCAGCATTTT | CASSGPLISNQPQHF | 15 | TRBJ1-5 | - | - | TRBV19
TGCGCCAGCAGCCAAGAAGGGAGCTATGGCTACACCTTC | CASSQEGSYGYTF | 13 | TRBJ1-2 | - | - | TRBV4-1
TGTGCCAGCAGCTTAGCGACAGGGTATAGCAATCAGCCCCAGCATTTT | CASSLATGYSNQPQHF | 16 | TRBJ1-5 | - | TRBD1 | TRBV7-2
TGTGCTAGTGGTTTGTCGGGGGCCACAGATACGCAGTATTTT | CASGLSGATDTQYF | 14 | TRBJ2-3 | - | - | TRBV12-5
TGTGCCACCAGCAGAGATCCCGACGTCCGGGAGACCCAGTACTTC | CATSRDPDVRETQYF | 15 | TRBJ2-5 | - | - | TRBV15
TGCAGCGTCCAGACAGGGACTTATAATTCACCCCTCCACTTT | CSVQTGTYNSPLHF | 14 | TRBJ1-6 | - | TRBD1 | TRBV29-1
TGTGCCAGCAGTCAACCGACAGGGGGCTTAGTAAAACTGTTTTTT | CASSQPTGGLVKLFF | 15 | TRBJ1-4 | - | TRBD1 | TRBV28
TGTGCCGGGCTCGTCGGGAACACCGGGGAGCTGTTTTTT | CAGLVGNTGELFF | 13 | TRBJ2-2 | - | - | TRBV30
TGTGCCAGCAGCTTACGCCCAGGGGGCGAGAGTGGCTACACCTTC | CASSLRPGGESGYTF | 15 | TRBJ1-2 | - | TRBD1 | TRBV7-6
TGCGCCAGCAGTCAAACCCTCGGGACAGGGTGTCCGAATGAGCAGTTCTTC | CASSQTLGTGCPNEQFF | 17 | TRBJ2-1 | - | TRBD1 | TRBV23-1
TGTGCCATCCCCCAGACAGGAGGGACAGGGATAAGTAGGACCGGGGAGCTGTTTTTT | CAIPQTGGTGISRTGELFF | 19 | TRBJ2-2 | - | TRBD1 | TRBV10-3
TGTGCCAGCAGCTTGGGGACAACTCGGAACACCGGGGAGCTGTTTTTT | CASSLGTTRNTGELFF | 16 | TRBJ2-2 | - | - | TRBV5-4
TGTGCCAGCTCACGAACAGAGAACACTGAAGCTTTCTTT | CASSRTENTEAFF | 13 | TRBJ1-1 | few | - | TRBV18
TGTGCCAGCAGTTACTCCACAGGGCTCGGAAACACCATATATTTT | CASSYSTGLGNTIYF | 15 | TRBJ1-3 | - | - | TRBV6-6
TGTGCCAGCAGCCTTTCTGGGACAGCCACTGAAGCTTTCTTT | CASSLSGTATEAFF | 14 | TRBJ1-1 | - | TRBD1 | TRBV6-4